Each of the 20 T cell receptor beta chains below was sequenced from the same sample in a study of identical twins. A single record per CDR3 protein comes from TCRdb applying MiXCR to the 5' RACE reads. The data show 200,000 or so distinct CDR3 sequences, around 15% seen once. This sample was also put to use in a study of T cells expressing NK-cell markers.

Sequences were obtained from CD8+ T cells sorted from blood. These receptor sequences come from a woman in her late teens or twenties in good health.

The chain employs TRBV5-6 and TRBJ1-1, with a tentative D call TRBD1 (6 bases). V gave up 4 bases and J gave up 0 bases, with 13 bases separating them. Looked up from germline, CDR1 is SGHDT and CDR2 is YYEEEE. The CDR3 sequence is 15 residues long. As DNA, the CDR3 is TGTGCCAGCAGCGAGGGACAAGCGATGAACACTGAAGCTTTCTTT. Amino acid sequence: CASSEGQAMNTEAFF.

This clonotype was seen a few times. V is TRBV7-9 and J is TRBJ2-5, with 10 bases aligning to TRBD1. The germline gives CDR1 SEHNR, CDR2 FQNEAQ (reference sequence). V shed 2 bases and J 2 bases; nucleotides not matched to a gene: 5. The length of the CDR3 is 16 residues. CDR3 DNA sequence: TGTGCCAGCAGCTTACCCCAGGACAGGGGGCAAGAGACCCAGTACTTC. It codes for CASSLPQDRGQETQYF.

This clonotype was recorded at least ten times. V is TRBV18 and J is TRBJ2-1, with TRBD2 as a possible D gene (6 bases). This CDR3 region has 14 residues. Germline V gene data show CDR1 as KGHSH and CDR2 as LQKENI. V lost 1 base, J lost 5 bases, and 9 bases lay in between. CDR3 residues: CASSPLAGNNEQFF. The CDR3 DNA reads as TGTGCCAGCTCACCACTCGCGGGGAACAATGAGCAGTTCTTC.

This clonotype was seen more than once but under ten times. The chain couples TRBV5-1 to TRBJ2-7; D perhaps matches TRBD2 (6 bases). V was cut by 2 bases and J by 7 bases, with 22 bases left in between. Germline V lookup: CDR1 SGHRS, CDR2 YFSETQ. There are 16 residues in the CDR3. CDR3 loop: CASSFGTGPGRSEQYF. The CDR3 nucleotides are TGCGCCAGCAGCTTTGGAACAGGCCCTGGGAGGAGTGAGCAGTACTTC.

This clonotype appeared a few times. The chain combines TRBV9 with TRBJ2-1; D gene unclear. With 4 bases removed from V and 6 bases from J, the gap between germline ends came to 8 bases. Germline assignment: CDR1 SGDLS and CDR2 YYNGEE. The CDR3 covers 12 residues. CDR3 coding DNA: TGTGCCAGCAGCCCGTACCTCAATGAGCAGTTCTTC. The encoded protein is CASSPYLNEQFF.

The genes are TRBV20-1 and TRBJ1-1; D remains ambiguous. In germline, CDR1 is DFQATT, CDR2 SNEGSKA (reference sequence). Trimming took off 5 bases at V and 0 bases at J, with 7 bases between the two ends. The CDR3 is 12 amino acids. The CDR3 is CSAQWVNTEAFF. The DNA of the CDR3 is TGCAGTGCTCAATGGGTGAACACTGAAGCTTTCTTT.

This clonotype was observed a handful of times. The V call is TRBV7-9, the J call TRBJ2-1; 9 bases are shared with TRBD1. CDR1 is SEHNR, CDR2 FQNEAQ, per germline (reference sequence). This CDR3 has 16 amino acids. The V gene end was trimmed by 2 bases and the J gene end by 10 bases; junction bases not matched to a gene: 12. CDR3 residues: CASSLPRDRDGYEQFF. The CDR3 nucleotides are TGTGCCAGCAGCTTACCCCGGGACAGGGATGGATACGAGCAGTTCTTC.

The chain couples TRBV12-3 or TRBV12-4 to TRBJ1-2; 7 bases are shared with TRBD1. The V segment lost 2 bases and the J segment 7 bases; nucleotides outside the gene matches: 4. CDR3 length equals 13 residues. The CDR3 bases are TGTGCCAGCAGTTTACTAGGGGGCGGTGGCTACACCTTC. Its translation is CASSLLGGGGYTF.

In this sample, this clonotype turned up a few times. V is TRBV10-3 and J is TRBJ2-7, with D hard to call. The CDR3 extends over 14 amino acids. Germline lookup yields CDR1 ENHRY and CDR2 SYGVKD. Trimming shortened V by 3 bases and J by 5 bases, and 14 bases separated the two germline ends. In DNA, the CDR3 is TGTGCCATCAGTGACCAGTATCACAACGACGAGCAGTACTTC. The encoded protein is CAISDQYHNDEQYF.

This clonotype was observed at least ten times. This rearrangement joins TRBV12-3 or TRBV12-4 to TRBJ2-1; the match to TRBD2 covers 12 bases. There are 15 residues in the CDR3. With V trimmed by 6 bases and J by 7 bases, 7 bases remained unmatched. DNA of the CDR3: TGTGCCAGCAGCCCGCCTGGACTAGCGGGGAATGAGCAGTTCTTC. Its protein is CASSPPGLAGNEQFF.

A few counts support this clonotype. The CDR3 DNA follows: TGTGCCAGTTCAATTACTAGCCCGTCCTACAATGAGCAGTTCTTC. Encoded protein: CASSITSPSYNEQFF. The V gene is TRBV3-1, the J gene TRBJ2-1; TRBD2 might be the D (6 bases). CDR1 and CDR2 from the germline V gene are LGHDT and YNNKEL (reference sequence). Deletions cut 9 bases from V and 1 base from J, with 16 bases between. The CDR3 is 15 amino acids.

The chain has TRBV6-2 or TRBV6-3 and TRBJ1-1; 7 nucleotides match TRBD1. The V segment lost 8 bases and the J segment 5 bases; nucleotides outside the gene matches: 5. CDR1 and CDR2 (germline): MNHEY, SVGEGT. There are 12 residues in the CDR3. DNA for the CDR3: TGTGCCAGCGGACCACAGGGGACTGAAGCTTTCTTT. Translating it yields CASGPQGTEAFF.

This clonotype was observed a few times. This chain uses TRBV5-5 with TRBJ1-1; 9 positions match TRBD1. The CDR3 length is 13 residues. The germline gives CDR1 SGHKS, CDR2 YYEKEE (reference sequence). The ends lost 8 bases at V and 5 bases at J; junction bases unmatched: 7. The CDR3 is CASTGGAVTEAFF. The CDR3 bases are TGTGCCAGTACAGGGGGCGCGGTTACTGAAGCTTTCTTT.

This clonotype was found a few times. The chain is built from TRBV5-1 and TRBJ1-4; maybe TRBD1 (5 bases). Between the trimmed V and J ends, which lost 3 bases and 8 bases, there was a span of 11 bases. Germline values: CDR1 SGHRS, CDR2 YFSETQ. CDR3 length equals 13 residues. This chain's CDR3 is CASSSGPREKLFF. CDR3 nucleotide sequence: TGCGCCAGCAGCTCGGGACCAAGGGAAAAACTGTTTTTT.

The V gene is TRBV27, the J gene TRBJ2-6; D gene uncertain. The CDR3 length is 16 residues. V was trimmed by 1 base and J by 2 bases, leaving 9 bases between them. Germline V gene data show CDR1 as MNHEY and CDR2 as SMNVEV (reference sequence). The CDR3 DNA reads as TGTGCCAGCAGTTTATTGCTGGGAACTGGGGCCAACGTCCTGACTTTC. This sequence encodes CASSLLLGTGANVLTF.

This clonotype was counted between two and nine times. The chain recombines TRBV27 with TRBJ2-7, with D possibly being TRBD1 (5 bases). Per germline, CDR1 MNHEY and CDR2 SMNVEV (reference sequence). Deletions cut 5 bases from V and 5 bases from J, with 7 bases between. The CDR3 spans 11 residues. DNA for the CDR3: TGTGCCAGCAGTAAGGGGAACGAGCAGTACTTC. Amino acids: CASSKGNEQYF.

The chain is built from TRBV7-9 and TRBJ2-3, with a weak D call TRBD2 (5 bases). Deletions cut 3 bases from V and 6 bases from J, with 22 bases between. The CDR3 consists of 17 residues. The V gene's germline CDR1 is SEHNR and CDR2 FQNEAQ (reference sequence). CDR3 sequence reads: CASSFPEPQRSADTQYF. The CDR3 bases are TGTGCCAGCAGCTTTCCAGAGCCTCAGCGGAGCGCGGATACGCAGTATTTT.

The table lists this clonotype with a few counts. V and J are TRBV6-1 and TRBJ2-7; D tentatively fits TRBD1 or TRBD2 (5 bases each). The CDR3 length is 15 residues. The germline gives CDR1 MNHNS, CDR2 SASEGT. Trimming shortened V by 6 bases and J by 3 bases, and 18 bases separated the two germline ends. CDR3 protein: CASSSTGTIHYEQYF. The CDR3 DNA follows: TGTGCCAGCAGCAGTACCGGGACCATACACTACGAGCAGTACTTC.

V is TRBV12-3 or TRBV12-4 and J is TRBJ2-5; 8 bases fit TRBD2. Trimming took 5 bases from V and 0 from J; bases not matched to a gene: 11. This CDR3 spans 17 amino acids. The CDR3 DNA follows: TGTGCCAGCAGTGGACTAGCCATACTACCCTACCAAGAGACCCAGTACTTC. This translates into CASSGLAILPYQETQYF.

A few counts support this clonotype. CDR3 nucleotides: TGCAGCGTTGATGATTCTGCGGGTGAGCAGTTCTTC. Translated, it gives CSVDDSAGEQFF. The chain joins TRBV29-1 to TRBJ2-1, with D possibly matching TRBD2 (5 bases). CDR1 SQVTM and CDR2 ANQGSEA come from the germline V gene. With 3 bases removed from V and 9 bases from J, the gap between germline ends came to 12 bases. CDR3 size: 12 residues.